This T cell receptor beta chain was identified during a study of regulatory T cells in long-lasting Graves disease. This sample's time point: newly diagnosed GD, antithyroid drugs for less than 3 months. RNA isolated from PBMCs was used to make the TCR library. CDR3 length: 12 amino acids. V lost 2 bases to trimming and J lost 4 bases, with 3 bases between them. Investigators prepared the TCR beta libraries by applying iRepertoire HTBI primers and Arm-PCR of CDR3 regions. TCRdb reprocessed the multiplex PCR reads with MiXCR, giving one entry per CDR3 protein. The sample consists of roughly 560,000 distinct CDR3 sequences, roughly a sixth of them appearing once. This clonotype was seen at least ten times. These data also formed part of another study, on T cells in Graves' hyperthyroidism and ophthalmopathy.

The source of this sequence is a woman aged 35-60 years with Graves disease. Material: peripheral blood mononuclear cells (PBMCs), obtained at new diagnosis, from a patient treated with antithyroid drugs. This sequence joins TRBV12-3 or TRBV12-4 and TRBJ2-1, with no clear D. CDR3 residues: CASSLQYNEQFF. In nucleotides, the CDR3 is TGTGCCAGCAGTTTACAGTACAATGAGCAGTTCTTC.